The 27 T cell receptor beta chains below all came from one sample that was sequenced in a study of blood T cell repertoires in COVID-19. Here immunoSEQ multiplex PCR was the method, and the copy in TCRdb shows in-frame clones only, minus some. Of 150,000 to 200,000 clones in the sample, just under 90% were seen once. Sequencing used peripheral blood. Every receptor here comes from a man aged 18 to 35 with active or convalescent COVID-19.

This chain uses TRBV30 with TRBJ1-2; 8 bases match TRBD1. Losses at the gene ends were 1 base for V and 8 bases for J; bases not matched to a gene: 12. There are 15 residues in the CDR3. In germline, CDR1 is GTSNPN, CDR2 SVGIG (reference sequence). CDR3 nucleotide sequence: TGTGCCTGGAGTGGCCCAGGGGGCGCGGGGCTGGGCTACACCTTC. Residues: CAWSGPGGAGLGYTF.

The rearrangement uses TRBV10-3 and TRBJ1-2; 9 bases align to TRBD1. Trimming cost V 8 bases and J 2 bases; bases outside gene matches: 0. Germline CDR1 is ENHRY and CDR2 is SYGVKD. The CDR3 covers 12 residues. The CDR3 protein is CAIGTGNYGYTF. For the CDR3, the DNA is TGTGCCATCGGGACAGGGAACTATGGCTACACCTTC.

The table lists this clone with a few counts. The chain employs TRBV15 and TRBJ1-1, with TRBD1 as a possible D gene (6 bases). The CDR3 extends over 14 amino acids. Germline V gives CDR1 LNHNV, CDR2 YYDKDF (reference sequence). V was cut by 2 bases and J by 8 bases, with 15 bases left in between. As DNA, the CDR3 is TGTGCCACCAGCAGAATTCTACCGGGACACGAAGCTTTCTTT. Translating it yields CATSRILPGHEAFF.

The chain recombines TRBV13 with TRBJ1-6; no clear D. The CDR3 extends over 12 amino acids. Germline loops: CDR1 PRHDT, CDR2 FYEKMQ (reference sequence). The V end lost 3 bases, the J end lost 8 bases, and 5 bases lay between the germline ends. CDR3 sequence reads: CASSFRYSPLHF. The CDR3 DNA sequence: TGTGCCAGCAGCTTTCGGTATTCACCCCTCCACTTT. The variable domain in full, completed from reference TRBV13 and TRBJ1-6, reads AAGVIQSPRHLIKEKRETATLKCYPIPRHDTVYWYQQGPGQDPQFLISFYEKMQSDKGSIPDRFSAQQFSDYHSELNMSSLELGDSALYFCASSFRYSPLHFGNGTRLTVT.

The chain carries TRBV25-1 and TRBJ1-1, with no clear D. The CDR3 contains 14 residues. V lost 0 bases and J lost 7, with 12 bases in between. CDR1 is MGHDK, CDR2 SYGVNS, per germline. Written as DNA, the CDR3 is TGTGCCAGCAGTGAATATATTGGGCACAATGAAGCTTTCTTT. The encoded protein is CASSEYIGHNEAFF.

This clone appeared once. This rearrangement joins TRBV6-1 to TRBJ1-1, with TRBD1 as a possible D gene (6 bases). V lost 5 bases and J 1 base, leaving 8 bases between the germline ends. The CDR3 runs to 13 residues. Looked up from germline, CDR1 is MNHNS and CDR2 is SASEGT. The CDR3 DNA reads as TGTGCCAGCAGTTGGACAGAGAACACTGAAGCTTTCTTT. Encoded protein: CASSWTENTEAFF.

This clone was picked up a small number of times. The same CDR3 is also encoded by other DNA sequences in this sample. The V gene is TRBV5-1, the J gene TRBJ2-3; D unclear. The CDR3 has 13 residues. Germline CDR1 and CDR2: SGHRS and YFSETQ. The V end was cut by 3 bases, the J end by 2 bases, with 7 bases between. CDR3 bases: TGCGCCAGCAGCTCCTCTCCCACAGATACGCAGTATTTT. Its protein is CASSSSPTDTQYF.

The chain couples TRBV12-3 or TRBV12-4 to TRBJ1-5; 7 nucleotides line up with TRBD1. CDR3 length: 13 amino acids. J lost 4 bases, V lost 5 bases, and 2 bases had no gene match. CDR3 protein: CASSEQGNQPQHF. The CDR3 DNA follows: TGTGCCAGCAGTGAACAGGGGAATCAGCCCCAGCATTTT.

The chain is built from TRBV24-1 and TRBJ2-1; D perhaps matches TRBD2 (5 bases). Trimming left V 3 bases short and J 5 bases short, with 19 bases between. Germline lookup yields CDR1 KGHDR and CDR2 SFDVKD. The CDR3 has 17 residues. CDR3 DNA sequence: TGTGCCACCAGTGATCCCAAAAGGAGGCTCGGGAACAATGAGCAGTTCTTC. It is translated as CATSDPKRRLGNNEQFF.

This CDR3 reads CASSTIDRMNSNQPQHF. CDR3 in DNA: TGTGCCAGCAGTACCATAGACAGGATGAATAGCAATCAGCCCCAGCATTTT. The chain has TRBV6-4 and TRBJ1-5; possibly TRBD1 for D (6 bases). CDR1 is MRHNA and CDR2 is SNTAGT in the germline V gene. The CDR3 runs 17 residues. V shed 5 bases and J shed 0 bases, with 17 bases lying between them.

This chain connects TRBV27 to TRBJ1-5, with D maybe TRBD1 (6 bases). Germline loops: CDR1 MNHEY, CDR2 SMNVEV (reference sequence). This CDR3 is 16 amino acids long. V was shortened by 4 bases and J by 0 bases, with 13 bases between the two germline ends. In DNA, the CDR3 is TGTGCCAGCAGTTCTACACAGGGATATAGCAATCAGCCCCAGCATTTT. Protein: CASSSTQGYSNQPQHF.

The gene calls are TRBV18 and TRBJ1-3; no clear D gene. Per germline, CDR1 KGHSH and CDR2 LQKENI. This CDR3 spans 16 amino acids. V gave up 4 bases and J gave up 4 bases, with 17 bases separating them. CDR3 in DNA: TGTGCCAGCTCACAACCCGGGAATACTCTAGGAAACACCATATATTTT. It codes for CASSQPGNTLGNTIYF.

This clone turned up a few times. V usage is TRBV28 and J usage is TRBJ1-2, with TRBD1 identical over 7 bases. This CDR3 comprises 16 residues. Germline trimming cut 11 bases from V and 6 bases from J; bases unmatched to any gene: 21. Germline assignment: CDR1 MDHEN and CDR2 SYDVKM. CDR3: CACYRTGRQQINGYTF. CDR3 bases: TGTGCCTGCTATCGGACAGGACGACAACAAATTAATGGCTACACCTTC.

The chain is built from TRBV27 and TRBJ1-1; D is unclear. The CDR3 runs to 12 residues. V lost 8 bases to trimming and J lost 2 bases, with 9 bases between them. From germline, CDR1 is MNHEY and CDR2 SMNVEV (reference sequence). The CDR3 spells CASRPGNTEAFF. The CDR3 nucleotides are TGTGCCAGCCGCCCGGGAAACACTGAAGCTTTCTTT.

This chain uses TRBV7-9 with TRBJ2-7, with 12 bases lining up with TRBD2. Germline lookup yields CDR1 SEHNR and CDR2 FQNEAQ (reference sequence). Trimming at V came to 5 bases and at J to 8 bases, leaving 10 bases not matched to a gene. The CDR3 runs to 15 residues. In DNA, the CDR3 is TGTGCCAGCAGCCCCTGGACTAGCGGGGAGTTCAAGCAGTACTTC. This translates into CASSPWTSGEFKQYF.

The chain uses TRBV29-1 and TRBJ2-7; a weak D match, TRBD2 (5 bases). There are 13 residues in the CDR3. V lost 5 bases and J lost 1, with 12 bases in between. Germline V gives CDR1 SQVTM, CDR2 ANQGSEA. CDR3 residues: CSVKDLSSYEQYF. The CDR3 DNA is TGCAGCGTTAAGGACTTGTCTTCCTACGAGCAGTACTTC.

The chain joins TRBV2 to TRBJ2-5; TRBD1 aligns across 7 bases. Trimming took 6 bases from V and 4 from J; bases not matched to a gene: 5. The CDR3 consists of 13 residues. Germline V gene data show CDR1 as SNHLY and CDR2 as FYNNEI. The CDR3 nucleotides are TGTGCCAGCAGCCCAAACAGGGGAGAGACCCAGTACTTC. Its protein product is CASSPNRGETQYF.

This clone was detected only a few times. V usage is TRBV28 and J usage is TRBJ1-4, with TRBD1 matching over 8 bases. Trimming at V came to 4 bases and at J to 3 bases, leaving 10 bases not matched to a gene. The CDR3 extends over 17 amino acids. Germline CDR1 MDHEN, CDR2 SYDVKM. Here the CDR3 DNA reads TGTGCCAGCAGTTGGGTTCGTCAGGGGGCATCTAATGAAAAACTGTTTTTT. Protein sequence: CASSWVRQGASNEKLFF.

The chain carries TRBV27 and TRBJ1-6, with 7 bases identical to TRBD1. CDR3 length equals 13 residues. J lost 13 bases, V lost 6 bases, and 9 bases had no gene match. Germline V gives CDR1 MNHEY, CDR2 SMNVEV (reference sequence). The CDR3 reads CASRGTAGRPLHF. The CDR3 region has the DNA TGTGCCAGCAGGGGGACAGCCGGTCGGCCCCTCCACTTT.

V and J are TRBV7-9 and TRBJ2-1; TRBD1 might be the D (5 bases). Trimming removed 10 bases at V and 8 bases at J, with 21 bases between. The CDR3 sequence is 14 residues long. CDR1 is SEHNR and CDR2 is FQNEAQ in the germline V gene (reference sequence). CDR3 amino acids: CAIPIAQGIDEQFF. CDR3 coding DNA: TGTGCCATTCCGATAGCCCAGGGTATCGATGAGCAGTTCTTC.

The chain has TRBV19 and TRBJ1-2; D is ambiguous. The CDR3 has 13 residues. Germline V CDR1 and CDR2: LNHDA, SQIVND (reference sequence). The germline V and J ends were trimmed by 3 bases and 6 bases, with 11 bases remaining between them. The chain's CDR3 is CASSIVARDGYTF. The DNA of the CDR3 is TGTGCCAGTAGTATCGTCGCCCGGGATGGCTACACCTTC.

The chain links TRBV27 to TRBJ1-6; D perhaps matches TRBD1 (5 bases). The V and J ends lost 0 bases and 10 bases respectively, with 10 bases between them. This CDR3 region has 14 residues. The germline V gene has CDR1 MNHEY and CDR2 SMNVEV (reference sequence). The CDR3 reads CASSLSGLGSPLHF. The CDR3, as DNA: TGTGCCAGCAGTTTATCGGGACTTGGCTCACCCCTCCACTTT.

The chain is built from TRBV7-6 and TRBJ2-7; 11 nucleotides line up with TRBD2. Germline V CDR1 and CDR2: SGHVS, FNYEAQ. CDR3 size: 18 residues. The J segment lost 1 base and the V segment lost 1 base, leaving 9 bases of the junction unmatched. CDR3 in DNA: TGTGCCAGCAGCTTAGTTCGCCCTAGCGGGAGGTTATCCTACGAGCAGTACTTC. Translated: CASSLVRPSGRLSYEQYF.

The V gene is TRBV3-1 (or the pseudogene TRBV3-2), the J gene TRBJ2-7, with D uncertain. This CDR3 region has 13 residues. The V end lost 2 bases, the J end lost 7 bases, and 12 bases lay between the germline ends. Per germline, CDR1 LGHDT and CDR2 YNNKEL (reference sequence). The chain's CDR3 is CASSQTQVAEQYF. The CDR3 nucleotides read TGTGCCAGCAGCCAAACCCAAGTGGCAGAGCAGTACTTC.

The chain links TRBV10-3 to TRBJ1-4; 7 positions match TRBD1. Per the germline V gene, CDR1 is ENHRY and CDR2 is SYGVKD. The CDR3 covers 16 residues. The V and J ends lost 2 bases and 8 bases, in that order; junction bases with no gene match: 11. The CDR3 nucleotides are TGTGCCATCAGTGAGGACCTCAGTTTGGGACAGGAAAAACTGTTTTTT. The encoded protein is CAISEDLSLGQEKLFF.

The chain recombines TRBV10-1 with TRBJ2-2; D perhaps matches TRBD2 (6 bases). CDR1 WNHNN and CDR2 SYGVQD come from the germline V gene (reference sequence). V shed 10 bases and J shed 4 bases, with 13 bases lying between them. CDR3 length equals 13 residues. The CDR3 loop is CATGLRPTGELFF. The DNA for the CDR3 is TGCGCCACGGGACTGAGGCCCACCGGGGAGCTGTTTTTT.

The CDR3 bases are TGCAGCGTCCAACCGACAGATGGCTACACCTTC. Translation gives CSVQPTDGYTF. V gene TRBV29-1 combines with J gene TRBJ1-2; maybe TRBD1 (5 bases). V dropped 6 bases and J dropped 6 bases, with 11 bases sitting between them. CDR1 SQVTM and CDR2 ANQGSEA come from the germline V gene. This CDR3 comprises 11 residues.